Listed below are T cell receptor beta chains from one sample, sequenced in a study of blood T cell repertoires in COVID-19. Here immunoSEQ multiplex PCR was the method, and the copy in TCRdb shows in-frame clones only, minus some. The data show 90,000 to 100,000 clones, about 88% seen once. Sequenced sample: peripheral blood. Receptor source: a man at least 80 years old with acute or convalescent COVID-19. Each CDR3 is given with its conserved first and last residue. D genes are given only for firm matches. A clone size is listed for some rows: how often the clone was seen (once, few, many), or a class if it is expanded.

v_gene: TRBV5-8
abundance: few
d_gene: TRBD2
j_gene: TRBJ2-7
len: 15
CDR3aa: CASSRTSGEGYEQYF
CDR3nt: TGTGCCAGCAGCCGGACTAGCGGGGAGGGATACGAGCAGTACTTC

v_gene: TRBV24-1
abundance: .
d_gene: .
j_gene: TRBJ1-2
len: 11
CDR3aa: CATSDIGGYTF
CDR3nt: TGTGCCACCAGTGATATCGGTGGCTACACCTTC

v_gene: TRBV5-1
abundance: .
d_gene: .
j_gene: TRBJ2-5
len: 15
CDR3aa: CASSLGRGGQETQYF
CDR3nt: TGCGCCAGCAGCTTGGGGAGGGGGGGGCAAGAGACCCAGTACTTC

v_gene: TRBV3-1/TRBV3-2
abundance: .
d_gene: .
j_gene: TRBJ2-6
len: 14
CDR3aa: CASSQPGGANVLTF
CDR3nt: TGTGCCAGCAGCCAACCGGGGGGGGCCAACGTCCTGACTTTC

v_gene: TRBV5-4
abundance: .
d_gene: TRBD1
j_gene: TRBJ2-1
len: 15
CDR3aa: CASSLAGTGGNEQFF
CDR3nt: TGTGCCAGCAGCTTGGCCGGGACAGGGGGCAATGAGCAGTTCTTC

v_gene: TRBV20-1
abundance: once
d_gene: TRBD1
j_gene: TRBJ1-5
len: 13
CDR3aa: CSASVAGGQPQHF
CDR3nt: TGCAGTGCTAGTGTGGCAGGGGGGCAGCCCCAGCATTTT

v_gene: TRBV10-3
abundance: .
d_gene: .
j_gene: TRBJ2-2
len: 14
CDR3aa: CAISWATNTGELFF
CDR3nt: TGTGCCATCAGTTGGGCCACGAACACCGGGGAGCTGTTTTTT

v_gene: TRBV5-1
abundance: .
d_gene: TRBD2
j_gene: TRBJ2-3
len: 18
CDR3aa: CASSPGLAGPASTDTQYF
CDR3nt: TGCGCCAGCAGCCCCGGACTAGCGGGACCCGCTAGCACAGATACGCAGTATTTT

v_gene: TRBV11-2
abundance: .
d_gene: TRBD2
j_gene: TRBJ2-1
len: 17
CDR3aa: CASSLVLREGSYNEQFF
CDR3nt: TGTGCCAGCAGCTTAGTTCTGCGGGAGGGCTCCTACAATGAGCAGTTCTTC

v_gene: TRBV9
abundance: .
d_gene: .
j_gene: TRBJ2-1
len: 13
CDR3aa: CASSPDGSGPLFF
CDR3nt: TGTGCCAGCAGCCCCGACGGTAGCGGTCCTCTGTTCTTC

v_gene: TRBV29-1
abundance: .
d_gene: .
j_gene: TRBJ2-2
len: 15
CDR3aa: CSVRGIGGNTGELFF
CDR3nt: TGCAGCGTGAGAGGGATAGGGGGAAACACCGGGGAGCTGTTTTTT

v_gene: TRBV7-6
abundance: .
d_gene: TRBD2
j_gene: TRBJ2-7
len: 17
CDR3aa: CASSLGSGGGDSYEQYF
CDR3nt: TGTGCCAGCAGCTTAGGCTCGGGGGGAGGTGACTCCTACGAGCAGTACTTC

v_gene: TRBV5-1
abundance: once
d_gene: .
j_gene: TRBJ1-4
len: 16
CDR3aa: CASSLGTIATNEKLFF
CDR3nt: TGCGCCAGCAGCCTCGGGACAATCGCAACTAATGAAAAACTGTTTTTT

v_gene: TRBV29-1
abundance: .
d_gene: .
j_gene: TRBJ1-4
len: 11
CDR3aa: CSVESNEKLFF
CDR3nt: TGCAGCGTTGAAAGCAATGAAAAACTGTTTTTT

v_gene: TRBV4-2
abundance: .
d_gene: .
j_gene: TRBJ2-1
len: 15
CDR3aa: CASSQERLHYNEQFF
CDR3nt: TGTGCCAGCAGCCAAGAAAGACTCCACTACAATGAGCAGTTCTTC

v_gene: TRBV14
abundance: .
d_gene: .
j_gene: TRBJ1-4
len: 22
CDR3aa: CASSQVERGLGGFDFHDQKLFF
CDR3nt: TGTGCCAGCAGCCAAGTAGAAAGAGGCTTAGGAGGATTTGACTTCCATGATCAAAAACTGTTTTTT

v_gene: TRBV28
abundance: .
d_gene: TRBD2
j_gene: TRBJ2-2
len: 13
CDR3aa: CATGLAGIGELFF
CDR3nt: TGTGCCACCGGACTAGCGGGGATCGGGGAGCTGTTTTTT

v_gene: TRBV6-4
abundance: .
d_gene: TRBD2
j_gene: TRBJ2-4
len: 19
CDR3aa: CASLFELAGTQPQSDIQYF
CDR3nt: TGTGCCAGCCTATTTGAGCTAGCGGGAACCCAGCCTCAAAGTGACATTCAGTACTTC

v_gene: TRBV11-2
abundance: .
d_gene: TRBD2
j_gene: TRBJ2-1
len: 15
CDR3aa: CASRQWGEGYNEQFF
CDR3nt: TGTGCCAGCAGACAGTGGGGGGAGGGCTACAATGAGCAGTTCTTC

v_gene: TRBV7-8
abundance: .
d_gene: .
j_gene: TRBJ1-5
len: 16
CDR3aa: CASSLGSGRINQPQHF
CDR3nt: TGTGCCAGCAGCTTAGGGTCAGGTCGGATCAATCAGCCCCAGCATTTT

v_gene: TRBV20-1
abundance: .
d_gene: TRBD1
j_gene: TRBJ1-1
len: 15
CDR3aa: CSAIDRGRSSTEAFF
CDR3nt: TGCAGTGCTATTGACAGGGGGCGTAGTAGCACTGAAGCTTTCTTT

v_gene: TRBV7-8
abundance: .
d_gene: TRBD1
j_gene: TRBJ2-3
len: 16
CDR3aa: CASSYQTGAITDTQYF
CDR3nt: TGTGCCAGCAGCTACCAGACAGGGGCGATCACAGATACGCAGTATTTT

v_gene: TRBV18
abundance: once
d_gene: TRBD2
j_gene: TRBJ2-7
len: 14
CDR3aa: CASSASGRSYEQYF
CDR3nt: TGTGCCAGCTCAGCTAGCGGGAGGTCTTACGAGCAGTACTTC

v_gene: TRBV18
abundance: once
d_gene: .
j_gene: TRBJ2-5
len: 15
CDR3aa: CASSPEVQGGETQYF
CDR3nt: TGTGCCAGCTCACCAGAAGTACAGGGAGGGGAGACCCAGTACTTC

v_gene: TRBV7-7
abundance: .
d_gene: TRBD2
j_gene: TRBJ2-7
len: 17
CDR3aa: CASSSGLAGGTNSKQYF
CDR3nt: TGTGCTAGCAGCTCGGGACTAGCGGGAGGGACTAATTCAAAGCAGTACTTC

v_gene: TRBV5-1
abundance: .
d_gene: TRBD1
j_gene: TRBJ2-2
len: 16
CDR3aa: CASSRGQGKMTGELFF
CDR3nt: TGCGCCAGCAGCCGAGGACAGGGGAAGATGACCGGGGAGCTGTTTTTT

v_gene: TRBV28
abundance: .
d_gene: .
j_gene: TRBJ2-1
len: 12
CDR3aa: CASGIGGGEQFF
CDR3nt: TGTGCCAGCGGGATAGGGGGTGGTGAGCAGTTCTTC

v_gene: TRBV5-5
abundance: .
d_gene: .
j_gene: TRBJ2-1
len: 14
CDR3aa: CASGSRVSYNEQFF
CDR3nt: TGTGCCAGCGGTTCGAGGGTATCCTACAATGAGCAGTTCTTC

v_gene: TRBV5-4
abundance: .
d_gene: TRBD1
j_gene: TRBJ2-2
len: 15
CDR3aa: CASSLGTGATGELFF
CDR3nt: TGTGCCAGCAGCTTGGGGACAGGAGCCACCGGGGAGCTGTTTTTT

v_gene: TRBV18
abundance: .
d_gene: TRBD1
j_gene: TRBJ1-4
len: 14
CDR3aa: CASSPRQGSEKLFF
CDR3nt: TGTGCCAGCTCACCGAGACAGGGGAGTGAAAAACTGTTTTTT

v_gene: TRBV5-1
abundance: .
d_gene: .
j_gene: TRBJ2-3
len: 14
CDR3aa: CASRDEAGTDTQYF
CDR3nt: TGCGCCAGCCGCGACGAGGCCGGCACAGATACGCAGTATTTT

v_gene: TRBV29-1
abundance: few
d_gene: TRBD2
j_gene: TRBJ2-1
len: 15
CDR3aa: CSVGAGGAGGNEQFF
CDR3nt: TGCAGCGTTGGGGCCGGCGGGGCGGGAGGGAATGAGCAGTTCTTC

v_gene: TRBV24-1
abundance: .
d_gene: TRBD1
j_gene: TRBJ2-3
len: 16
CDR3aa: CATSRDRGMSTDTQYF
CDR3nt: TGTGCCACCAGCCGGGACAGGGGCATGAGCACAGATACGCAGTATTTT

v_gene: TRBV19
abundance: .
d_gene: TRBD2
j_gene: TRBJ2-5
len: 13
CDR3aa: CAISAGGQETQYF
CDR3nt: TGTGCCATTTCCGCGGGAGGCCAAGAGACCCAGTACTTC

v_gene: TRBV20-1
abundance: .
d_gene: .
j_gene: TRBJ1-2
len: 11
CDR3aa: CSARDFYGYTF
CDR3nt: TGCAGTGCTAGAGACTTCTATGGCTACACCTTC

v_gene: TRBV10-3
abundance: once
d_gene: .
j_gene: TRBJ2-3
len: 15
CDR3aa: CAISESGGSTDTQYF
CDR3nt: TGTGCCATCAGTGAGTCAGGCGGTAGCACAGATACGCAGTATTTT

v_gene: TRBV28
abundance: .
d_gene: .
j_gene: TRBJ2-1
len: 16
CDR3aa: CASSGSVGRTYNEQFF
CDR3nt: TGTGCCAGCAGTGGCTCTGTGGGGCGAACCTACAATGAGCAGTTCTTC

v_gene: TRBV5-5
abundance: few
d_gene: .
j_gene: TRBJ2-7
len: 14
CDR3aa: CASSLDGTSYEQYF
CDR3nt: TGTGCCAGCAGCTTGGATGGGACTTCCTACGAGCAGTACTTC

v_gene: TRBV28
abundance: .
d_gene: TRBD1
j_gene: TRBJ1-4
len: 14
CDR3aa: CASIPTGGYEKLFF
CDR3nt: TGTGCCAGCATTCCGACAGGGGGTTATGAAAAACTGTTTTTT

v_gene: TRBV29-1
abundance: .
d_gene: .
j_gene: TRBJ2-1
len: 16
CDR3aa: CSVEYLSESSYNEQFF
CDR3nt: TGCAGCGTTGAATATCTTAGCGAGAGCTCCTACAATGAGCAGTTCTTC

v_gene: TRBV27
abundance: .
d_gene: TRBD1
j_gene: TRBJ1-2
len: 15
CDR3aa: CASSRGQDPYYGYTF
CDR3nt: TGTGCCAGCAGTCGCGGACAGGACCCTTACTATGGCTACACCTTC

v_gene: TRBV2
abundance: few
d_gene: .
j_gene: TRBJ2-1
len: 11
CDR3aa: CATALGDEQFF
CDR3nt: TGTGCCACCGCACTAGGAGATGAGCAGTTCTTC

v_gene: TRBV4-2
abundance: .
d_gene: TRBD2
j_gene: TRBJ2-1
len: 15
CDR3aa: CASSQAASGGNEQFF
CDR3nt: TGTGCCAGCAGCCAAGCTGCTAGCGGGGGTAATGAGCAGTTCTTC

v_gene: TRBV4-3
abundance: .
d_gene: TRBD1
j_gene: TRBJ1-4
len: 15
CDR3aa: CASSQTTGEAEKLFF
CDR3nt: TGCGCCAGCAGCCAAACGACAGGGGAGGCTGAAAAACTGTTTTTT

v_gene: TRBV5-1
abundance: .
d_gene: .
j_gene: TRBJ2-3
len: 15
CDR3aa: CASSLAEAGSNTQYF
CDR3nt: TGCGCCAGCAGCTTGGCCGAGGCAGGGTCAAATACGCAGTATTTT

v_gene: TRBV24-1
abundance: .
d_gene: TRBD2
j_gene: TRBJ2-1
len: 16
CDR3aa: CATSDAGTSAYNEQFF
CDR3nt: TGTGCCACCAGTGACGCCGGGACTAGCGCGTACAATGAGCAGTTCTTC

v_gene: TRBV6-1
abundance: once
d_gene: .
j_gene: TRBJ2-1
len: 15
CDR3aa: CASSEAGASYNEQFF
CDR3nt: TGTGCCAGCAGTGAAGCGGGGGCATCCTACAATGAGCAGTTCTTC

v_gene: TRBV6-2/TRBV6-3
abundance: once
d_gene: .
j_gene: TRBJ2-1
len: 14
CDR3aa: CASSYPTATSEQFF
CDR3nt: TGTGCCAGCAGTTACCCGACTGCGACGTCTGAGCAGTTCTTC